These T cell receptor beta chains were read from a single sample in a study of OX40 agonist ivuxolimab in advanced cancers. Assay used: immunoSEQ multiplex PCR; TCRdb lists only in-frame clones, some missing. In the table there are fewer than 65,000 clones, about 89% of which are singletons. Here the sequenced sample was CD4+ or CD8+ T cells sorted from blood, taken in a trial of the OX40 agonist ivuxolimab. The receptors originated from an adult with an advanced solid tumor such as melanoma, head and neck, liver or kidney cancer. CDR3s include the opening cysteine and the closing phenylalanine or tryptophan. The order of the fields is clone size, D gene, V gene, J gene, CDR3 DNA, CDR3 protein. D genes are given only for firm matches. Not all rows give a size; the values are once, few, many and, for expanded clones, a class.

abundance: NA; d_gene: NA; v_gene: TRBV6-1; j_gene: TRBJ1-1; CDR3nt: TGTGCCAGCAGTTCGGGACTGATAGAAGCTTTCTTT; CDR3aa: CASSSGLIEAFF
abundance: NA; d_gene: NA; v_gene: TRBV4-1; j_gene: TRBJ1-1; CDR3nt: TGCGCCAGCAGCCAAGAAGAAAATGGGGACTGGTCTTTCTTT; CDR3aa: CASSQEENGDWSFF
abundance: NA; d_gene: NA; v_gene: TRBV28; j_gene: TRBJ2-1; CDR3nt: TGTGCCAGCAGTTACCACCAACCATCCCATGAGCAGTTCTTC; CDR3aa: CASSYHQPSHEQFF
abundance: NA; d_gene: TRBD1; v_gene: TRBV28; j_gene: TRBJ1-2; CDR3nt: TGTGCCAGCACCCGACAGGGGGAACGATTTGGCTACACCTTC; CDR3aa: CASTRQGERFGYTF
abundance: NA; d_gene: TRBD1; v_gene: TRBV4-2; j_gene: TRBJ1-1; CDR3nt: TGTGCCAGCAGCCAAGCACGACAGGGATGGTACACTGAAGCTTTCTTT; CDR3aa: CASSQARQGWYTEAFF
abundance: NA; d_gene: NA; v_gene: TRBV4-1; j_gene: TRBJ1-2; CDR3nt: TGCGCCAGCAGCCAAGGGAGGTTTGGTGTTAGCTATGGCTACACCTTC; CDR3aa: CASSQGRFGVSYGYTF
abundance: NA; d_gene: TRBD1; v_gene: TRBV6-5; j_gene: TRBJ1-2; CDR3nt: TGTGCCAGCAGAACCGGGACAGGGGATCTATGGGGCTACACCTTC; CDR3aa: CASRTGTGDLWGYTF
abundance: NA; d_gene: NA; v_gene: TRBV19; j_gene: TRBJ2-1; CDR3nt: TGTGCCAGTAGTATTGGACCTCCCCCCTACAATGAGCAGTTCTTC; CDR3aa: CASSIGPPPYNEQFF
abundance: once; d_gene: TRBD1; v_gene: TRBV9; j_gene: TRBJ1-2; CDR3nt: TGTGCCAGCAGCTCAGACAGGGGAGGCTATGGCTACACCTTC; CDR3aa: CASSSDRGGYGYTF
abundance: NA; d_gene: NA; v_gene: TRBV28; j_gene: TRBJ2-7; CDR3nt: TGTGCCAGCAGCTTTTTTAGCGGATACGAGCAGTACTTC; CDR3aa: CASSFFSGYEQYF
abundance: NA; d_gene: NA; v_gene: TRBV7-3; j_gene: TRBJ2-5; CDR3nt: TGTGCCAGCAGCCCCACCGGGGAGCAAGAGACCCAGTACTTC; CDR3aa: CASSPTGEQETQYF
abundance: once; d_gene: NA; v_gene: TRBV5-8; j_gene: TRBJ1-1; CDR3nt: TGTGCCAGCAGCTTGGCCTTAGGGCGAAATAGTCGGGACACTGAAGCTTTCTTT; CDR3aa: CASSLALGRNSRDTEAFF
abundance: NA; d_gene: TRBD2; v_gene: TRBV19; j_gene: TRBJ2-7; CDR3nt: TGTGCCACCGCAGCGGGGGAAATCTCCTACGAGCAGTACTTC; CDR3aa: CATAAGEISYEQYF
abundance: NA; d_gene: NA; v_gene: TRBV27; j_gene: TRBJ2-1; CDR3nt: TGTGCCAGCGCGCGTGGACAGCCGTCCTACAATGAGCAGTTCTTC; CDR3aa: CASARGQPSYNEQFF
abundance: NA; d_gene: NA; v_gene: TRBV29-1; j_gene: TRBJ2-2; CDR3nt: TGCAGCGTTGAATTCGGAAGGGGGAACACCGGGGAGCTGTTTTTT; CDR3aa: CSVEFGRGNTGELFF
abundance: NA; d_gene: NA; v_gene: TRBV6-5; j_gene: TRBJ2-7; CDR3nt: TGTGCCAGCAGTTACGGGGCTACCGAGCAGTACTTC; CDR3aa: CASSYGATEQYF
abundance: once; d_gene: NA; v_gene: TRBV7-3; j_gene: TRBJ2-1; CDR3nt: TGTGCCAGCAGCTTAACCCTCGGACGCTACAATGAGCAGTTCTTC; CDR3aa: CASSLTLGRYNEQFF
abundance: NA; d_gene: NA; v_gene: TRBV19; j_gene: TRBJ1-1; CDR3nt: TGTGCCAGTAGTACGGGGACGGAGAACACTGAAGCTTTCTTT; CDR3aa: CASSTGTENTEAFF
abundance: NA; d_gene: NA; v_gene: TRBV7-5; j_gene: TRBJ1-2; CDR3nt: TGTGCCAGAAGCGTCATAGGGGATTGGAAGGGTTTCTATGGCTACACCTTC; CDR3aa: CARSVIGDWKGFYGYTF
abundance: NA; d_gene: NA; v_gene: TRBV9; j_gene: TRBJ2-5; CDR3nt: TGTGCCAGCGGCGCGGGGAACCAAGAGACCCAGTACTTC; CDR3aa: CASGAGNQETQYF
abundance: NA; d_gene: TRBD2; v_gene: TRBV7-9; j_gene: TRBJ2-7; CDR3nt: TGTGCCAGCAGCGACTGGGCGGGAGGGCCGGAGAGCTCCTACGAGCAGTACTTC; CDR3aa: CASSDWAGGPESSYEQYF
abundance: NA; d_gene: NA; v_gene: TRBV6-5; j_gene: TRBJ2-7; CDR3nt: TGTGCCAGCAGAGATGCAGGGGCCTACGAGCAGTACTTC; CDR3aa: CASRDAGAYEQYF
abundance: NA; d_gene: TRBD1; v_gene: TRBV5-6; j_gene: TRBJ1-2; CDR3nt: TGTGCCAGCAGCCTAGGACAGGGGGCGTTTTATGGCTACACCTTC; CDR3aa: CASSLGQGAFYGYTF
abundance: once; d_gene: NA; v_gene: TRBV7-9; j_gene: TRBJ2-7; CDR3nt: TGTGCCAGCAGCGCAGAGGAAAGCTCCTACGAGCAGTACTTC; CDR3aa: CASSAEESSYEQYF
abundance: NA; d_gene: TRBD2; v_gene: TRBV4-2; j_gene: TRBJ2-7; CDR3nt: TGTGCCAGCAGCCAAGAGACCAGCGGGGGCTACGAGCAGTACTTC; CDR3aa: CASSQETSGGYEQYF
abundance: NA; d_gene: NA; v_gene: TRBV9; j_gene: TRBJ2-1; CDR3nt: TGTGCCAGCAGCGTGGGTGAGGATGAGCAGTTCTTC; CDR3aa: CASSVGEDEQFF
abundance: NA; d_gene: TRBD1; v_gene: TRBV7-7; j_gene: TRBJ2-1; CDR3nt: TGTGCTAGCAGCCCAACGACAGGGGGGAGCTCCTACAATGAGCAGTTCTTC; CDR3aa: CASSPTTGGSSYNEQFF